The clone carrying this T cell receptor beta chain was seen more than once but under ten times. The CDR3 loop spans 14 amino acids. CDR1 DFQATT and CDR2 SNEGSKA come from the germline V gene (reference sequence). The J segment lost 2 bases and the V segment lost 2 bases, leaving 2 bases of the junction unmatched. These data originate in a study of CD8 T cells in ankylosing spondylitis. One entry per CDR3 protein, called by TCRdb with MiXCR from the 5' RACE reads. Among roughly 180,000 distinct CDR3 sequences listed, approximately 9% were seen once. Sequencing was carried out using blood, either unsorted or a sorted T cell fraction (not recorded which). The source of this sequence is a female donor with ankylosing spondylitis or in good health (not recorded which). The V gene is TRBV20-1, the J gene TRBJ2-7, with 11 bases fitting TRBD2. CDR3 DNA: TGCAGTGCTAGAACTAGCGGGAGACCCTACGAGCAGTACTTC. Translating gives CSARTSGRPYEQYF.